Below, one T cell receptor beta chain is given with its context. What it binds is not known. CD8+CD57+ cell expansion, shown by flow cytometry, had occurred in the patients selected for sequencing. Patients were therapy-naive when their blood was sampled. Trimming cost V 7 bases and J 12 bases; bases outside gene matches: 17. This CDR3 has 16 residues. Germline V lookup: CDR1 MDHEN, CDR2 SYDVKM. The source of the sample is a study of CD8+CD57+ T cells in acquired aplastic anemia. Study in general: Quantities of DNA derived from sorted CD4+ and CD8+ cells averaged around 3 ug. Points from the study as a whole: Patients and controls shared just under 30 CD8+ CDR3 sequences, highly expressed in patients. Patient and control CD8+ Simpson's diversity was not significantly different.

Profiles of TCR beta VDJ and CDR3 were generated from a genomic DNA template. One entry per CDR3 protein results from TCRdb running MiXCR on the reads. The sample consists of around 130,000 distinct CDR3 sequences, 50% to 60% of them appearing once. V usage is TRBV28 and J usage is TRBJ2-7, with 14 positions matching TRBD2. Specimen: sorted CD4+, CD8+, or CD8+CD57+ T cells (not recorded which) from PBMCs. The clonotype comes from a human donor with aplastic anemia. CDR3 loop: CASTPDQTSGRGKPYF. In DNA form, the CDR3 reads TGTGCCAGCACCCCTGACCAGACTAGCGGGAGGGGTAAGCCGTACTTC.